The rows below give T cell receptor beta chains drawn from one sample of a study of cytomegalovirus exposure and HLA in healthy donors. The data were produced by immunoSEQ multiplex PCR, yet TCRdb's version contains in-frame clones alone and is incomplete. Found here are 150,000 to 180,000 clones, 86% of them singletons; the top ten hold around 20%. Sequencing was done on a sample of PBMCs. Receptors originate from a man aged 18 to 29 in good health and CMV-seropositive. The CDR3 runs from the conserved cysteine through the conserved F or W. The D gene is left open where the match is weak. Rows may omit the clone size; those that give it use once, few, many or a size class.

size	D	V	J	DNA	CDR3
NA	NA	TRBV7-5	TRBJ2-2	TGTGTCAGAAGCTTCCGTCCTCCGAACACCGGGGAGCTGTTTTTT	CVRSFRPPNTGELFF
NA	TRBD2	TRBV5-1	TRBJ2-5	TGCGCCAGCAGCTTGGCGGGTAGCGGGGTGGCGGAGACCCAGTACTTC	CASSLAGSGVAETQYF
once	NA	TRBV6-5	TRBJ1-1	TGTGCCAGCAGTTACTCGACGCCGCGCAGGGGCACTGAAGCTTTCTTT	CASSYSTPRRGTEAFF
NA	TRBD2	TRBV4-3	TRBJ2-7	TGCGCCAGCAGCCAAGAGAGACTAGCGGGGGGCCTCTCCTACGAGCAGTACTTC	CASSQERLAGGLSYEQYF
NA	NA	TRBV9	TRBJ2-7	TGTGCCAGCAGCCCTCCAGGGGACCACCACGAGCAGTACTTC	CASSPPGDHHEQYF
once	TRBD1	TRBV5-6	TRBJ1-1	TGTGCCAGCAGCTTCCGGACAGGGGGCACTGAAGCTTTCTTT	CASSFRTGGTEAFF
once	NA	TRBV6-5	TRBJ1-6	TGTGCCAGCAGTCCCAGGGGAGCTTATAATTCACCCCTCCACTTT	CASSPRGAYNSPLHF
NA	TRBD2	TRBV5-1	TRBJ2-1	TGCGCCAGCAGCCCACTAGCGGGAGAGGTAAATGAGCAGTTCTTC	CASSPLAGEVNEQFF
NA	TRBD2	TRBV6-5	TRBJ2-1	TGTGCCAGCAGGCCCAGTAGCGGGAGAGGCAGGCAGTTCTTC	CASRPSSGRGRQFF
few	NA	TRBV4-3	TRBJ2-7	TGCGCCAGCAGCCAAGGGGGCTCGAGCTCCTACGAGCAGTACTTC	CASSQGGSSSYEQYF
NA	TRBD1	TRBV6-5	TRBJ1-4	TGTGCCAGCAGTTCCGTACAGGGGGCGCGTCGTGAAAAACTGTTTTTT	CASSSVQGARREKLFF
NA	TRBD2	TRBV7-8	TRBJ2-1	TGTGCCAGCAGCTTAGCTAGCGGGAACAACAATGAGCAGTTCTTC	CASSLASGNNNEQFF
NA	NA	TRBV7-2	TRBJ1-1	TGTGCCACCAGCTTAACGATGGCAGGGGTCGAGGCTTTCTTT	CATSLTMAGVEAFF
NA	TRBD1	TRBV15	TRBJ1-3	TGTGCCACCAGCAGAGTCAACAGGGGCGTGGGAAACACCATATATTTT	CATSRVNRGVGNTIYF
NA	NA	TRBV4-3	TRBJ2-2	TGCGCCAGCAGCCAAGATCCCCACACACGGGGAACCGGGGAGCTGTTTTTT	CASSQDPHTRGTGELFF
NA	TRBD2	TRBV5-1	TRBJ2-5	TGCGCCAGCAGCTCCGCTAGCGGGACGGAGACCCAGTACTTC	CASSSASGTETQYF
NA	NA	TRBV6-5	TRBJ2-7	TGTGCCAGCAAAGCGGGCCACGAGCAGTACTTC	CASKAGHEQYF
NA	NA	TRBV4-2	TRBJ1-1	TGTGCCAGCAGCCCCGCCAAGGCGGGGAACACTGAAGCTTTCTTT	CASSPAKAGNTEAFF
NA	TRBD1	TRBV9	TRBJ2-7	TGTGCCAGCAGCGTTGGACAGGGAATCTACGAGCAGTACTTC	CASSVGQGIYEQYF
NA	TRBD2	TRBV6-5	TRBJ2-3	TGTGCCAGCATACCTTACGGGGGGGCGACCGATACGCAGTATTTT	CASIPYGGATDTQYF
NA	TRBD2	TRBV5-1	TRBJ2-5	TGCGCCAGCAGTTCCGGGACTAGCGTCTGGGGGACCCAGTACTTC	CASSSGTSVWGTQYF
NA	TRBD1	TRBV6-5	TRBJ2-7	TGTGCCAGCAGTTATAAAGGACAGGGGGTCTACGAGCAGTACTTC	CASSYKGQGVYEQYF
few	TRBD1	TRBV7-6	TRBJ1-4	TGTGCCAGCAGCTCACCAGGGGGGACTAATGAAAAACTGTTTTTT	CASSSPGGTNEKLFF
once	NA	TRBV2	TRBJ2-1	TGTGCCAGCAGTGATCCAGGGAACAGCTCCTACAATGAGCAGTTCTTC	CASSDPGNSSYNEQFF
once	NA	TRBV5-1	TRBJ2-1	TGCGCCAGCAGGAACCTTAAGAGCTCCTACAATGAGCAGTTCTTC	CASRNLKSSYNEQFF
NA	NA	TRBV6-1	TRBJ2-1	TGTGCCAGCAGTTTCAGCGGCGATGAGCAGTTCTTC	CASSFSGDEQFF
NA	NA	TRBV28	TRBJ2-1	TGTGCCAGCACCAGCTCCTACAATGAGCAGTTCTTC	CASTSSYNEQFF